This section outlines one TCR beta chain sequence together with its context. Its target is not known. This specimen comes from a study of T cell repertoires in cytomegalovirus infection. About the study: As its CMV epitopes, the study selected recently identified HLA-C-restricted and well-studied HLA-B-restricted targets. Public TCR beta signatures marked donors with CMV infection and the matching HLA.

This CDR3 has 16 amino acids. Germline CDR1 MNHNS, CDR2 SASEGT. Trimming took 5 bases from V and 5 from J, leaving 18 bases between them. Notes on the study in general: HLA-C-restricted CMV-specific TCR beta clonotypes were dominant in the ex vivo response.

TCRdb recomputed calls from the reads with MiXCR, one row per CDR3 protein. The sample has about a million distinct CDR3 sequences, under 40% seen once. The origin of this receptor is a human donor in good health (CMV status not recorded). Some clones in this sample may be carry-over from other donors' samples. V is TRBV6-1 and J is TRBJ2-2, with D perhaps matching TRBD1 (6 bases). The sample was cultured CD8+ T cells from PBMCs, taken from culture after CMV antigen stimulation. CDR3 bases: TGTGCCAGCAGTTCCCGACAGGTTCTTGGGACCGGGGAGCTGTTTTTT. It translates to CASSSRQVLGTGELFF.